A selection of T cell receptor beta chains follows, all from one sample in a study of identical twins. TCRdb used MiXCR to reprocess the 5' RACE reads, holding one entry per CDR3 protein. This sample carries some 730,000 distinct CDR3 sequences, 15% to 20% of them seen once, and the ten largest clones take 13%. The same sample was also studied in work on T cells expressing NK-cell markers.

Sequenced material: PBMCs. The receptors were sampled from a woman aged 18 to 35 in good health. The CDR3 runs from the conserved cysteine through the conserved F or W. D genes are given only for firm matches. Clone size is shown for a subset of rows, as once, few, many or a class of expanded clone.

cdr3_length clone_size d_call j_call v_call cdr3_nt cdr3_aa
16 few TRBD2 TRBJ2-4 TRBV7-2 TGTGCCAGCAGCTTTTACGGAGCGGGGGCCAAAAACATTCAGTACTTC CASSFYGAGAKNIQYF
11 few TRBD2 TRBJ2-1 TRBV5-1 TGCGCCAGCAGCTACAGCGGGAGCTGGTTCTTC CASSYSGSWFF
13 NA NA TRBJ1-1 TRBV6-2/TRBV6-3 TGTGCCAGCAGGCCTCGGGCGAACACTGAAGCTTTCTTT CASRPRANTEAFF
14 NA NA TRBJ1-2 TRBV7-2 TGTGCCAGCAGCGCAGATCCCGTAGGGGGTGGCTACACCTTC CASSADPVGGGYTF
17 NA NA TRBJ1-1 TRBV18 TGTGCCAGCTCACCTTTCTCCCTGGCAGGAGCTAACACTGAAGCTTTCTTT CASSPFSLAGANTEAFF
16 NA NA TRBJ2-1 TRBV13 TGTGCCAGCAGCTCCATCTCAGGATGGAGCTACAATGAGCAGTTCTTC CASSSISGWSYNEQFF
15 NA TRBD2 TRBJ2-5 TRBV20-1 TGCAGTGCTAGGGTAGCGGGAGTGGGGGAAGAGACCCAGTACTTC CSARVAGVGEETQYF
15 few NA TRBJ2-7 TRBV5-5 TGTGCCAGCAGCTTGGACCGGATGGGGATAGGGGAGCAGTACTTC CASSLDRMGIGEQYF
15 once TRBD2 TRBJ2-3 TRBV10-3 TGTGCCATCAACTTGGCGGGGGGTAGCACAGATACGCAGTATTTT CAINLAGGSTDTQYF
13 few NA TRBJ2-5 TRBV6-6 TGTGCCAGCAACACAGGCACCAGAGAGACCCAGTACTTC CASNTGTRETQYF
13 few NA TRBJ1-1 TRBV6-1 TGTGCCAGCAGGTTCAAAATGAACACTGAAGCTTTCTTT CASRFKMNTEAFF
15 NA NA TRBJ2-3 TRBV5-1 TGCGCCAGCAGTTCCGGGACAACTGGTGCAGATACGCAGTATTTT CASSSGTTGADTQYF
14 few TRBD1 TRBJ1-1 TRBV27 TGTGCCAGTTATGCCGGGACAGGGTACACTGAAGCTTTCTTT CASYAGTGYTEAFF